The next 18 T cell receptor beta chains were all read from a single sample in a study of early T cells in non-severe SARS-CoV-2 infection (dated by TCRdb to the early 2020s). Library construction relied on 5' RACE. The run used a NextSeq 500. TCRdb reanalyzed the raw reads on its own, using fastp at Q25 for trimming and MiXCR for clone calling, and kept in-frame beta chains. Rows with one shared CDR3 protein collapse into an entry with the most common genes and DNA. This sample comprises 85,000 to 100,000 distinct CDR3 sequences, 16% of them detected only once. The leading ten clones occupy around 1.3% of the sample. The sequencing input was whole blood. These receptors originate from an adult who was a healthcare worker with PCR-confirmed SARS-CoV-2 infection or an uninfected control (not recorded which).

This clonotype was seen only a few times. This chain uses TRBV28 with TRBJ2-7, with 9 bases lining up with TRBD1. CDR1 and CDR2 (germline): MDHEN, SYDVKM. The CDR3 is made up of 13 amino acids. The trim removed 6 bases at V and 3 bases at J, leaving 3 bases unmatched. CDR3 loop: CASRGDRVYEQYF. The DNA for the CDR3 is TGTGCCAGCAGGGGGGACAGGGTCTACGAGCAGTACTTC.

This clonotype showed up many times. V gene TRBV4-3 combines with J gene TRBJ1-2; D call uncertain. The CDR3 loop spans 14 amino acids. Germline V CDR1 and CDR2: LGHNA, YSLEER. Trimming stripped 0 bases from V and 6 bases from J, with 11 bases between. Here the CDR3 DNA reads TGCGCCAGCAGCCAAGAATGGTTGTCGGATGGCTACACCTTC. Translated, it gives CASSQEWLSDGYTF.

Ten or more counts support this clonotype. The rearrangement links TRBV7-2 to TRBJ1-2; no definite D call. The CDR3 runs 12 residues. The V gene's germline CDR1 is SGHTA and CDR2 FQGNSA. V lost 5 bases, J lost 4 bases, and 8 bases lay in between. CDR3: CASSPRGYGYTF. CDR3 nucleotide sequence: TGTGCCAGCAGCCCCCGCGGCTATGGCTACACCTTC.

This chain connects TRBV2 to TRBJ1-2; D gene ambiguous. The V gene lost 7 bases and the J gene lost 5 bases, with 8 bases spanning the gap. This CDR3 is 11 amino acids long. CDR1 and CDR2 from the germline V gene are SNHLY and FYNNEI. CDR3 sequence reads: CASKGLYGYTF. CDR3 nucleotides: TGTGCCAGCAAAGGGCTTTATGGCTACACCTTC. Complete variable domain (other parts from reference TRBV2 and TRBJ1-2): EPEVTQTPSHQVTQMGQEVILRCVPISNHLYFYWYRQILGQKVEFLVSFYNNEISEKSEIFDDQFSVERPDGSNFTLKIRSTKLEDSAMYFCASKGLYGYTFGSGTRLTVV.

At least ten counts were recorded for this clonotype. DNA for the CDR3: TGCAGCGAGGCAGGGAGCAACTCCTACAATGAGCAGTTCTTC. It translates to CSEAGSNSYNEQFF. This chain connects TRBV29-1 to TRBJ2-1; D is tentatively TRBD1 or TRBD2 (5 bases each). The CDR3 length is 14 residues. Germline loops: CDR1 SQVTM, CDR2 ANQGSEA. V gave up 7 bases and J gave up 0 bases, with 13 bases separating them.

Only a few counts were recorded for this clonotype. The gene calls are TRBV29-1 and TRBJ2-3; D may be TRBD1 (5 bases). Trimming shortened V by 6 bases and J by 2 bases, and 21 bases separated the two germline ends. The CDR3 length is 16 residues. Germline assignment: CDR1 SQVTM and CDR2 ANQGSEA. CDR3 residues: CSVPIGALIFTDTQYF. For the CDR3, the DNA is TGCAGCGTCCCCATTGGGGCGCTGATCTTCACAGATACGCAGTATTTT.

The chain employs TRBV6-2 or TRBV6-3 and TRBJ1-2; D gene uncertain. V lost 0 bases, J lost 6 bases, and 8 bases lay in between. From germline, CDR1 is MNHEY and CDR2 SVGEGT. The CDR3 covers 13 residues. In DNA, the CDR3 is TGTGCCAGCAGTTACTCGCCCCAGGATGGCTACACCTTC. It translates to CASSYSPQDGYTF.

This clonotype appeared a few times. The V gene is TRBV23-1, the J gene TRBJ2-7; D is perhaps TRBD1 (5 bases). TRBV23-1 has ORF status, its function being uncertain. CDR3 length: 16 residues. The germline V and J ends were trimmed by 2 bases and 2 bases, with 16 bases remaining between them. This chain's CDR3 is CASSQIRGSRAYEQYF. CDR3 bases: TGCGCCAGCAGTCAAATAAGGGGTAGCAGAGCCTACGAGCAGTACTTC.

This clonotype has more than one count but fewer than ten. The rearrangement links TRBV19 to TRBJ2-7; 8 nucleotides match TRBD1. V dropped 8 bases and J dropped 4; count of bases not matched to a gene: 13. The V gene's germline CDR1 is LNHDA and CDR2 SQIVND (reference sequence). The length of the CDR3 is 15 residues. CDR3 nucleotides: TGTGCCAGTGGATCTGAGAGACAGGGGAAATACGAGCAGTACTTC. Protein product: CASGSERQGKYEQYF. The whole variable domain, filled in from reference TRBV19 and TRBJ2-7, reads DGGITQSPKYLFRKEGQNVTLSCEQNLNHDAMYWYRQDPGQGLRLIYYSQIVNDFQKGDIAEGYSVSREKKESFPLTVTSAQKNPTAFYLCASGSERQGKYEQYFGPGTRLTVT.

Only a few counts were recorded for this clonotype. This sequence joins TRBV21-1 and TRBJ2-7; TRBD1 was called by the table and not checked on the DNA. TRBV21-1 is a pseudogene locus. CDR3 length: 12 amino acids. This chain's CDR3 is CASSKDRGEQYF. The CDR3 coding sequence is TGTGCCAGCAGCAAAGACAGGGGCGAGCAGTACTTC.

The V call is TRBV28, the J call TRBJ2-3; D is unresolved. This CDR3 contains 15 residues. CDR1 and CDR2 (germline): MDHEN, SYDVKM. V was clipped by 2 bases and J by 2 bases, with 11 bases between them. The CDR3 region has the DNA TGTGCCAGCAGTTTAAGATGGCTGGACACAGATACGCAGTATTTT. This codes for CASSLRWLDTDTQYF. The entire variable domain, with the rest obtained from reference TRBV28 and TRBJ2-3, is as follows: DVKVTQSSRYLVKRTGEKVFLECVQDMDHENMFWYRQDPGLGLRLIYFSYDVKMKEKGDIPEGYSVSREKKERFSLILESASTNQTSMYLCASSLRWLDTDTQYFGPGTRLTVL.

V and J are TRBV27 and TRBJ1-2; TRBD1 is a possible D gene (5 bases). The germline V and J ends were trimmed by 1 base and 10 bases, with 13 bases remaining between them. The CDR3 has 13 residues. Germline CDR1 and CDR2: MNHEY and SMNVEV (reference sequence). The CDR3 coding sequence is TGTGCCAGCAGTTTATGGAATTCCGGGACCTACACCTTC. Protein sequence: CASSLWNSGTYTF.

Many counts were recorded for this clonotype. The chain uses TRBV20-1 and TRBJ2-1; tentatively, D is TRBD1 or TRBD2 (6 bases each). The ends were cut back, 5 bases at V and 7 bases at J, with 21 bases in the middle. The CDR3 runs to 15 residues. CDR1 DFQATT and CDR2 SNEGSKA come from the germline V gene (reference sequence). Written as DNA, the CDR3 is TGCAGTGCTTTTCAATCGGGGGCCCTCCAAAATGAGCAGTTCTTC. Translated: CSAFQSGALQNEQFF.

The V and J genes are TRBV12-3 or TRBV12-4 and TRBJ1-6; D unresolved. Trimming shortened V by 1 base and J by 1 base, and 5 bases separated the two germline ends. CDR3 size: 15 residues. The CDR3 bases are TGTGCCAGCAGTTTAGGAGGGTCCTATAATTCACCCCTCCACTTT. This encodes CASSLGGSYNSPLHF.

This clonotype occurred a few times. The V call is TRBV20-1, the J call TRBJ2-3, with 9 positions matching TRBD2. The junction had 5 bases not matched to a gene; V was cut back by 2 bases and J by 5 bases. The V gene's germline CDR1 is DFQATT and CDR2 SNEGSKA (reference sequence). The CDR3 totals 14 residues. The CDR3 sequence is CSARIAGVRDTQYF. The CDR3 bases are TGCAGTGCTAGAATAGCGGGAGTGAGAGATACGCAGTATTTT.

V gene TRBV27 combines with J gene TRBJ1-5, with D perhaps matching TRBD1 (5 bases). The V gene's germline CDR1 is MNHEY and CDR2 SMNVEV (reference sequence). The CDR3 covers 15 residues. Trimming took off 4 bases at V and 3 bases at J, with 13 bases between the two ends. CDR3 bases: TGTGCCAGCAGTTCAACGGACACTTACAATCAGCCCCAGCATTTT. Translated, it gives CASSSTDTYNQPQHF.

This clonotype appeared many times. The CDR3 sequence: CAWSSKAWRGNQPQHF. As DNA, the CDR3 is TGTGCCTGGAGCTCTAAGGCCTGGAGAGGCAATCAGCCCCAGCATTTT. The gene calls are TRBV30 and TRBJ1-5; D remains unclear. CDR1 is GTSNPN, CDR2 SVGIG, per germline (reference sequence). This CDR3 has 16 residues. V dropped 3 bases and J dropped 2 bases, with 17 bases sitting between them.

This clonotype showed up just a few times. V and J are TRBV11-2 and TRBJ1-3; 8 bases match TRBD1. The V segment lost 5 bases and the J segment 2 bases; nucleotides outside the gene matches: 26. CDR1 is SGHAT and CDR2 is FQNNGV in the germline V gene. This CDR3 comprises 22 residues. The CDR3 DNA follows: TGTGCCAGCAGCCCCCCTACAAAGGGTTTCGAACAGGGGGAACTCGCTGGAAACACCATATATTTT. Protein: CASSPPTKGFEQGELAGNTIYF. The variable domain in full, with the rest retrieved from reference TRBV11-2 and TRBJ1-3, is EAGVAQSPRYKIIEKRQSVAFWCNPISGHATLYWYQQILGQGPKLLIQFQNNGVVDDSQLPKDRFSAERLKGVDSTLKIQPAKLEDSAVYLCASSPPTKGFEQGELAGNTIYFGEGSWLTVV.